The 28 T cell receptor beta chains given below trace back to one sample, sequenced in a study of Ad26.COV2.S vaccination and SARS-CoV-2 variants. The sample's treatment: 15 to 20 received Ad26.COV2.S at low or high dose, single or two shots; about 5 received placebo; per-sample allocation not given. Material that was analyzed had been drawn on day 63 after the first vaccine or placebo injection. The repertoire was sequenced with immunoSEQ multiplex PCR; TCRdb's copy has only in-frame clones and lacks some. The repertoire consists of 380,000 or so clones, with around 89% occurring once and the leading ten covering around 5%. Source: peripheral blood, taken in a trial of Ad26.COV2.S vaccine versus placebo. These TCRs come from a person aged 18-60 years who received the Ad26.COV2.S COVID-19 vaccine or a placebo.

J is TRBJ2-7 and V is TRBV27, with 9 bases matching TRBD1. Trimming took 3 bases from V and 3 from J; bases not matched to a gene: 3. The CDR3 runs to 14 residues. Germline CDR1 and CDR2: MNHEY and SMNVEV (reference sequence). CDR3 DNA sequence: TGTGCCAGCAGTTTTCAGGGACAGGGCTACGAGCAGTACTTC. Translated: CASSFQGQGYEQYF.

The CDR3 loop is CASSAGTGSIEQYF. For the CDR3, the DNA is TGTGCCAGTAGTGCCGGGACAGGATCCATCGAGCAGTACTTC. The chain recombines TRBV19 with TRBJ2-7; 8 nucleotides line up with TRBD1. Losses at the gene ends were 5 bases for V and 6 bases for J; bases not matched to a gene: 9. CDR3 length: 14 amino acids. The germline V gene has CDR1 LNHDA and CDR2 SQIVND (reference sequence).

The CDR3 protein is CASSETGGYGYTF. CDR3 coding DNA: TGTGCCAGCAGCGAGACAGGGGGTTACGGCTACACCTTC. J is TRBJ1-2 and V is TRBV7-9; 9 nucleotides align to TRBD1. This CDR3 region has 13 residues. Germline CDR1 is SEHNR and CDR2 is FQNEAQ (reference sequence). The V segment lost 5 bases and the J segment 8 bases; nucleotides outside the gene matches: 6.

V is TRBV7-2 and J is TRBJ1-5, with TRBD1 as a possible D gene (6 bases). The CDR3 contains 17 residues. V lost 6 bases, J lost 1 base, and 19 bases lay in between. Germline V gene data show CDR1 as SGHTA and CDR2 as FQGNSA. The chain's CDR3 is CASSQTRQVGSNQPQHF. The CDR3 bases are TGTGCCAGCAGTCAGACCCGACAGGTCGGGAGCAATCAGCCCCAGCATTTT.

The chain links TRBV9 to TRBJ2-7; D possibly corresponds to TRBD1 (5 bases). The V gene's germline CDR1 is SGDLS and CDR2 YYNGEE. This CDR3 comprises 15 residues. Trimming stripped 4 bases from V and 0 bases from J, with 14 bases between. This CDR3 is CASSQGVGHSYEQYF. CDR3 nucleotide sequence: TGTGCCAGCAGCCAAGGGGTCGGGCACTCCTACGAGCAGTACTTC.

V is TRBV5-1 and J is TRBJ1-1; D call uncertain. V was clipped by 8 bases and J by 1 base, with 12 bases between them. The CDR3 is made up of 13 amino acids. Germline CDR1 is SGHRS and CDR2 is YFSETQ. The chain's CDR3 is CASSRVTNTEAFF. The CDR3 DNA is TGCGCCAGTTCGAGGGTAACGAACACTGAAGCTTTCTTT.

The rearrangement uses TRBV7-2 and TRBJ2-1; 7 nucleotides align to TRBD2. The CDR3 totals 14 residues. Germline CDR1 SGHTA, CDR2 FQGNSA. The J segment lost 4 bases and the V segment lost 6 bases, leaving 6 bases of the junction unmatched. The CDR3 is CASRRLAAYNEQFF. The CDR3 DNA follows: TGTGCCAGCAGGAGGCTAGCGGCGTACAATGAGCAGTTCTTC.

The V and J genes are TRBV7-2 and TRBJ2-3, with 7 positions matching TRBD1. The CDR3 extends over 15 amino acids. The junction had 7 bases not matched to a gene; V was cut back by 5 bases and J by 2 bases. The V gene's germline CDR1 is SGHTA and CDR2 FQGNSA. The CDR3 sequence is CASSQGQWLTDTQYF. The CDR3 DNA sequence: TGTGCCAGCAGCCAGGGACAGTGGCTCACAGATACGCAGTATTTT.

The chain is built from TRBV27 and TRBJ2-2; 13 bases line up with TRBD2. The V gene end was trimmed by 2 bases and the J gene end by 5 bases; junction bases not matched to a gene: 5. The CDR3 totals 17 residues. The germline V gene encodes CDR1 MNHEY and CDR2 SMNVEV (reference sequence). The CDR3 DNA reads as TGTGCCAGCAGTTTACCACTAGCGGGGGGGCAAACCGGGGAGCTGTTTTTT. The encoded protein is CASSLPLAGGQTGELFF.

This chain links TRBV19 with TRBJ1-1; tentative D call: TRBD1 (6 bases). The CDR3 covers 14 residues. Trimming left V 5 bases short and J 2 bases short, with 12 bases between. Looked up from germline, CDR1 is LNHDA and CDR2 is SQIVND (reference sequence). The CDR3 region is CASSPRTENTEAFF. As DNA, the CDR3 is TGTGCCAGTAGTCCCCGGACAGAAAACACTGAAGCTTTCTTT.

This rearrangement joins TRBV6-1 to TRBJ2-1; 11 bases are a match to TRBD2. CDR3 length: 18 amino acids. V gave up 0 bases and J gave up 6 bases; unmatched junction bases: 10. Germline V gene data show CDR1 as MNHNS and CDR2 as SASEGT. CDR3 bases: TGTGCCAGCAGTGAAGCGGAAAAGGGACTAGCGGTTCTCAATGAGCAGTTCTTC. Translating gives CASSEAEKGLAVLNEQFF.

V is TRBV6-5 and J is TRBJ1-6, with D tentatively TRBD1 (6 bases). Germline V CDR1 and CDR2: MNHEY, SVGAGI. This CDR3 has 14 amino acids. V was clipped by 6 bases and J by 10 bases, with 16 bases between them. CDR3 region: CASSVQGTESPLHF. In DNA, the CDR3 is TGTGCCAGCAGCGTACAGGGTACAGAGTCACCCCTCCACTTT.

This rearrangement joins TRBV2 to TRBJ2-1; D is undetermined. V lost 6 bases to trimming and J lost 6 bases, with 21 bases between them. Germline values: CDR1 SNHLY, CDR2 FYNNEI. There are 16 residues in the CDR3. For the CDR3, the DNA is TGTGCCAGCAGCGGTTGGTTCTCGGGTTCCCTCAATGAGCAGTTCTTC. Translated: CASSGWFSGSLNEQFF.

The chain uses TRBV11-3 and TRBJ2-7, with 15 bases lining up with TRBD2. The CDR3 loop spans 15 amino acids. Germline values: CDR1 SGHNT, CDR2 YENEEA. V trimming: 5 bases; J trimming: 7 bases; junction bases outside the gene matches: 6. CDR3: CASSPGLAGGEEQYF. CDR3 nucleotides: TGTGCCAGCAGCCCAGGACTAGCGGGAGGGGAAGAGCAGTACTTC.

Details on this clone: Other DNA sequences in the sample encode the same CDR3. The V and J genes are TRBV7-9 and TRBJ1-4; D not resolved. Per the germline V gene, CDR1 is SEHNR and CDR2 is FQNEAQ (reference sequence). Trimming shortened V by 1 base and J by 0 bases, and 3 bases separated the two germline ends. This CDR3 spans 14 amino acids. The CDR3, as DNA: TGTGCCAGCAGCTTAGGGTCAACTAATGAAAAACTGTTTTTT. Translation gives CASSLGSTNEKLFF.

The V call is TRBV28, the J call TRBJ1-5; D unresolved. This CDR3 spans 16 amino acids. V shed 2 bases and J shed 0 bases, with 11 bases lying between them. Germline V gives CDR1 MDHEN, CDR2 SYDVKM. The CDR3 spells CASSLSGFYSNQPQHF. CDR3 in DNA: TGTGCCAGCAGTTTAAGTGGCTTCTATAGCAATCAGCCCCAGCATTTT.

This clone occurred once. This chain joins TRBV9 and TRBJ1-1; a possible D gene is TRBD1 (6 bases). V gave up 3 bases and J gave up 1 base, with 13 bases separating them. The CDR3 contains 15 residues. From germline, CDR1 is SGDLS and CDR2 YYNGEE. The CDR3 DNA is TGTGCCAGCAGCGCTCCACAGGGAGAGAACACTGAAGCTTTCTTT. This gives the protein CASSAPQGENTEAFF.

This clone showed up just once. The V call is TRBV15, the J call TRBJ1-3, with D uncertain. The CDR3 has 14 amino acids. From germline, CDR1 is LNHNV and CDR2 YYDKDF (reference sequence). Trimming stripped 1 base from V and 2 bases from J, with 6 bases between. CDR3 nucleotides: TGTGCCACCAGCAGAGGGGTAACTGGAAACACCATATATTTT. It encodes CATSRGVTGNTIYF.

CDR3 sequence reads: CASSPDRANTEAFF. As DNA, the CDR3 is TGCGCCAGCAGCCCCGACAGGGCAAACACTGAAGCTTTCTTT. The chain couples TRBV5-1 to TRBJ1-1; TRBD1 matches at 7 bases. CDR1 and CDR2 (germline): SGHRS, YFSETQ. This CDR3 is 14 amino acids long. V shed 4 bases and J 2 bases; nucleotides not matched to a gene: 5.

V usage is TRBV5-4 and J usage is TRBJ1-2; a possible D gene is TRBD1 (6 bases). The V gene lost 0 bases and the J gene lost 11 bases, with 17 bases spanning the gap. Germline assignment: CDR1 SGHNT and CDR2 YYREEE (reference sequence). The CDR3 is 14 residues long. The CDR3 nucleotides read TGTGCCAGCAGCTTGGAAGGGGGTCGGGAGCAATACACCTTC. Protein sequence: CASSLEGGREQYTF.

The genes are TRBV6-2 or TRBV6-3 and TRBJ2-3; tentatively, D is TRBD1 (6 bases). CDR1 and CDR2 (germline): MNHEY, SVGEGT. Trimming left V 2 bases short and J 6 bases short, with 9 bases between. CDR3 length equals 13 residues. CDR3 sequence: CASSYGGEDTQYF. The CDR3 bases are TGTGCCAGCAGTTACGGGGGCGAGGATACGCAGTATTTT.

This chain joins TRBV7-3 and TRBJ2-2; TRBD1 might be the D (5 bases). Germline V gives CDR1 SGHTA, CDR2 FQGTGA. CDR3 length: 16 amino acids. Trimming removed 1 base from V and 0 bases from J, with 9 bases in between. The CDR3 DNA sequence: TGTGCCAGCAGCTTAAGTGGGGCCTCGAACACCGGGGAGCTGTTTTTT. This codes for CASSLSGASNTGELFF.

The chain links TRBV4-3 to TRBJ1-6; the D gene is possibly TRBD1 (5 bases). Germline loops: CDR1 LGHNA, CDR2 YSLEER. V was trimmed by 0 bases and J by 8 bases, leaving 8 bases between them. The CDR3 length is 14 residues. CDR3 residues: CASSQDKGDSPLHF. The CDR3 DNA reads TGCGCCAGCAGCCAAGATAAAGGGGATTCACCCCTCCACTTT.

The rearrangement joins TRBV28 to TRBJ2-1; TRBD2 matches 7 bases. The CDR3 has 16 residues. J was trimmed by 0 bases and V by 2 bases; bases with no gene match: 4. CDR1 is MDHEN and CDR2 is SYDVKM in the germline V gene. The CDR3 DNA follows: TGTGCCAGCAGTTTAGCGGGAGTATCCTCCTACAATGAGCAGTTCTTC. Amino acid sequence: CASSLAGVSSYNEQFF.

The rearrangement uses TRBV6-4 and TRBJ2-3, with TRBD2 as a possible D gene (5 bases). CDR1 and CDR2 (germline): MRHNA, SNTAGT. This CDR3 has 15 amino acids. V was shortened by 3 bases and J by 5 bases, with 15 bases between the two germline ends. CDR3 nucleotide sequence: TGTGCCAGCAGTGAGTCTGCGGGTCGTCTAGATACGCAGTATTTT. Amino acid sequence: CASSESAGRLDTQYF.

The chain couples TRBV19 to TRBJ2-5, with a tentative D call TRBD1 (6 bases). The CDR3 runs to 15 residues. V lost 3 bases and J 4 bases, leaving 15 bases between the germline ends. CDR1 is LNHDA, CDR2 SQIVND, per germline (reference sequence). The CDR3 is CASSIGGSGAETQYF. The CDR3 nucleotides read TGTGCCAGTAGTATTGGTGGTTCAGGGGCAGAGACCCAGTACTTC.

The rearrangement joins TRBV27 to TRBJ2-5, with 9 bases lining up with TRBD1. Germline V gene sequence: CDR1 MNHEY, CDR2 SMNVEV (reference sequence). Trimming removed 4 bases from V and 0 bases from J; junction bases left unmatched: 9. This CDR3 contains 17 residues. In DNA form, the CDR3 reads TGTGCCAGCAGTTCACTTCCGGGACAGGGCGACCAAGAGACCCAGTACTTC. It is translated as CASSSLPGQGDQETQYF.

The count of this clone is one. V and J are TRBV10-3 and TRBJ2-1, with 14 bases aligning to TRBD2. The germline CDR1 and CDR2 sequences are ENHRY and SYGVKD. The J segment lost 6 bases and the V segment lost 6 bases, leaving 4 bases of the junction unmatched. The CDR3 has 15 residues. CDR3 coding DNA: TGTGCCATCAGGGAGGGACTAGCGGGAGTCAATGAGCAGTTCTTC. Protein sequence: CAIREGLAGVNEQFF.